This T cell receptor (beta chain) is from a study of monozygotic twins with inflammatory bowel disease. Study-wide results and limits: None of the different T cell subtypes could be distinguished from one another.

With the 5' RACE reads reprocessed, TCRdb shows one record per CDR3 protein and no DNA. The sample is made up of roughly 200,000 distinct CDR3 sequences, and the top ten hold less than 2% of it. As concerns this clonotype: Its antigen is not identified.

Unfractionated whole blood yielded total RNA, and T cells were not sorted. Germline CDR1 is SGHRS and CDR2 is YFSETQ. This CDR3 spans 19 amino acids. The sequence came from a human donor with ulcerative colitis or Crohn's disease, or a healthy co-twin of an affected twin (not recorded which). Sequences were obtained from blood. V gene TRBV5-1 combines with J gene TRBJ2-5; TCRdb's D call, TRBD2, is unchecked because there is no DNA. CDR3: CASSLSYAGGVGYQETQYF.